One and the same sample provided the 22 T cell receptor beta chains below, sequenced in a study of T-cell memory formation after mild COVID-19. Each CDR3 protein gets one entry after TCRdb re-called the 5' RACE reads with MiXCR. The sample has a few hundred thousand distinct CDR3 sequences, approximately 18% seen once. Sequencing used PBMCs or a T cell subset sorted from them (not recorded which). Receptor source: a man aged 18 to 30 who had mild COVID-19 (a few samples of this study predate the infection). Cell type and time point are not known.

At least ten counts were recorded for this clonotype. The DNA for the CDR3 is TGCGCCAGCAGCACGGGACAGCTCTCCTACGAGCAGTACTTC. Amino acid sequence: CASSTGQLSYEQYF. The chain employs TRBV5-1 and TRBJ2-7; 7 positions match TRBD1. CDR3 length: 14 residues. The trim removed 4 bases at V and 0 bases at J, leaving 4 bases unmatched. Looked up from germline, CDR1 is SGHRS and CDR2 is YFSETQ.

Only a few counts were recorded for this clonotype. This chain joins TRBV11-2 and TRBJ1-2; possibly TRBD1 for D (5 bases). Germline lookup yields CDR1 SGHAT and CDR2 FQNNGV. With 1 base removed from V and 5 bases from J, the gap between germline ends came to 14 bases. This CDR3 has 15 amino acids. The CDR3 protein is CASSLVGAIAYGYTF. CDR3 sequence (DNA): TGTGCCAGCAGCTTAGTTGGGGCAATAGCTTATGGCTACACCTTC.

This chain connects TRBV4-1 to TRBJ1-5, with D hard to call. The CDR3 runs 15 residues. Trimming stripped 1 base from V and 0 bases from J, with 7 bases between. From germline, CDR1 is MGHRA and CDR2 YSYEKL. This CDR3 reads CASSQVQNSNQPQHF. The CDR3 nucleotides are TGCGCCAGCAGCCAAGTTCAGAATAGCAATCAGCCCCAGCATTTT.

This clonotype was detected a few times. This chain joins TRBV28 and TRBJ1-2; maybe TRBD1 (6 bases). Germline V gene data show CDR1 as MDHEN and CDR2 as SYDVKM. CDR3 length equals 14 residues. V was pared by 6 bases and J by 4 bases, with 15 bases between. In DNA, the CDR3 is TGTGCCAGCAGCCAGGGGCCCCCGTTCTATGGCTACACCTTC. Protein sequence: CASSQGPPFYGYTF.

This clonotype has a handful of counts. The CDR3 bases are TGCGCCAGCAGCGCGTCGACTGGGACAGTAGGAAACATTCAGTACTTC. Encoded protein: CASSASTGTVGNIQYF. The chain carries TRBV5-1 and TRBJ2-4; 7 bases fit TRBD1. V shed 4 bases and J 6 bases; nucleotides not matched to a gene: 13. The germline CDR1 and CDR2 sequences are SGHRS and YFSETQ. There are 16 residues in the CDR3.

This clonotype was seen more than once but under ten times. The J gene is TRBJ2-3, the V gene TRBV11-2; no clear D gene. The CDR3 has 11 residues. Per germline, CDR1 SGHAT and CDR2 FQNNGV. V lost 5 bases, J lost 9 bases, and 9 bases lay in between. CDR3 DNA: TGTGCCAGCAGCGGCCAGAGGACGCAGTATTTT. The encoded protein is CASSGQRTQYF.

This clonotype came up a few times. The chain carries TRBV3-1 and TRBJ2-7; TRBD2 matches 8 bases. V dropped 8 bases and J dropped 7; count of bases not matched to a gene: 10. The CDR3 spans 13 residues. CDR1 and CDR2 (germline): LGHDT, YNNKEL (reference sequence). As DNA, the CDR3 is TGTGCCAGCGCGGGGGGTGACTTTTCGGAGCAGTACTTC. Translating it yields CASAGGDFSEQYF.

This chain uses TRBV5-1 with TRBJ1-1; 9 bases map to TRBD1. Germline loops: CDR1 SGHRS, CDR2 YFSETQ. The CDR3 covers 14 residues. Trimming at V came to 0 bases and at J to 11 bases, leaving 8 bases not matched to a gene. The CDR3 nucleotides are TGCGCCAGCAGCTTGGCGGGACAGGGACTAGGTGCTTTCTTT. The encoded protein is CASSLAGQGLGAFF.

The chain couples TRBV12-5 to TRBJ1-1; D gene unclear. Trimming took off 4 bases at V and 1 base at J, with 13 bases between the two ends. Germline CDR1 and CDR2: LGHNT and FRNRAP. This CDR3 is built from 15 residues. CDR3 sequence: CASGYWVGGNTEAFF. The CDR3 DNA reads as TGTGCTAGTGGTTACTGGGTCGGCGGGAACACTGAAGCTTTCTTT.

Only a few counts were recorded for this clonotype. This sequence joins TRBV20-1 and TRBJ1-5; tentative D call: TRBD1 (5 bases). This CDR3 is 13 amino acids long. Per germline, CDR1 DFQATT and CDR2 SNEGSKA (reference sequence). V was trimmed by 3 bases and J by 2 bases, leaving 8 bases between them. The chain's CDR3 is CSASKGGNQPQHF. Written as DNA, the CDR3 is TGCAGTGCTAGTAAAGGGGGCAATCAGCCCCAGCATTTT.

There are a few counts of this clonotype. V and J are TRBV7-3 and TRBJ2-4; 8 bases map to TRBD2. Germline CDR1 reads SGHTA; CDR2 reads FQGTGA. The CDR3 runs 15 residues. V lost 2 bases and J lost 6; bases outside the gene matches: 6. As DNA, the CDR3 is TGTGCCAGCAGCTTAGGGTCGGGGGGGCTAAACATTCAGTACTTC. Translated: CASSLGSGGLNIQYF.

This clonotype was counted only a few times. This rearrangement joins TRBV7-2 to TRBJ2-5, with 8 bases identical to TRBD2. There are 15 residues in the CDR3. Losses at the gene ends were 0 bases for V and 4 bases for J; bases not matched to a gene: 4. In germline, CDR1 is SGHTA, CDR2 FQGNSA. CDR3 in amino acids: CASSLAAGGGETQYF. Here the CDR3 DNA reads TGTGCCAGCAGCTTAGCGGCGGGGGGCGGAGAGACCCAGTACTTC.

The chain is built from TRBV7-2 and TRBJ2-1; D is possibly TRBD1 (7 bases). Germline values: CDR1 SGHTA, CDR2 FQGNSA. Trimming removed 6 bases at V and 5 bases at J, with 11 bases between. The CDR3 consists of 13 residues. CDR3 coding DNA: TGTGCCAGCAGACCAGGGGGGAACAATGAGCAGTTCTTC. Translating it yields CASRPGGNNEQFF.

This clonotype was found many times. The chain employs TRBV7-2 and TRBJ2-5; tentatively, D is TRBD1 or TRBD2 (6 bases each). V shed 4 bases and J shed 5 bases, with 14 bases lying between them. CDR1 and CDR2 from the germline V gene are SGHTA and FQGNSA. The CDR3 is 14 amino acids. CDR3 amino acids: CASSSLGGQETQYF. In DNA, the CDR3 is TGTGCCAGCAGCTCGCTGGGGGGCCAGGAGACCCAGTACTTC.

The chain employs TRBV5-8 and TRBJ2-7; D might be TRBD1 (6 bases). V gave up 1 base and J gave up 2 bases, with 13 bases separating them. Per germline, CDR1 SGHTS and CDR2 YDEGEE. The CDR3 is made up of 15 amino acids. This CDR3 is CASSLNINRAYEQYV. As DNA, the CDR3 is TGTGCCAGCAGCTTGAATATAAACAGGGCCTACGAGCAGTACGTC.

In this sample, this clonotype turned up a few times. The chain combines TRBV9 with TRBJ2-1; D unclear. Germline-derived CDR1 and CDR2 are SGDLS and YYNGEE. Trimming took 0 bases from V and 2 from J, leaving 9 bases between them. The CDR3 is 15 residues long. The CDR3 nucleotides read TGTGCCAGCAGCGTAGGATTGAGTACCTACAATGAGCAGTTCTTC. Its protein is CASSVGLSTYNEQFF. The variable domain in full, completed from reference TRBV9 and TRBJ2-1, reads DSGVTQTPKHLITATGQRVTLRCSPRSGDLSVYWYQQSLDQGLQFLIQYYNGEERAKGNILERFSAQQFPDLHSELNLSSLELGDSALYFCASSVGLSTYNEQFFGPGTRLTVL.

The chain couples TRBV28 to TRBJ2-5, with a tentative D call TRBD2 (6 bases). CDR1 and CDR2 (germline): MDHEN, SYDVKM. This CDR3 has 14 residues. The V end lost 4 bases, the J end lost 6 bases, and 15 bases lay between the germline ends. This CDR3 reads CASSSGTAKKTQYF. In DNA form, the CDR3 reads TGTGCCAGCAGTTCCGGGACTGCCAAGAAGACCCAGTACTTC.

This sequence joins TRBV19 and TRBJ1-1; D perhaps matches TRBD1 (5 bases). CDR3 size: 15 residues. From germline, CDR1 is LNHDA and CDR2 SQIVND (reference sequence). V was cut by 1 base and J by 3 bases, with 12 bases left in between. The CDR3 is CASSIGQGGHTEAFF. The DNA for the CDR3 is TGTGCCAGTAGTATAGGGCAGGGAGGGCACACTGAAGCTTTCTTT.

This clonotype came up once. V gene TRBV5-1 combines with J gene TRBJ2-2; the D is unclear. With 0 bases removed from V and 0 bases from J, the gap between germline ends came to 6 bases. The CDR3 is 15 residues long. Germline V gene sequence: CDR1 SGHRS, CDR2 YFSETQ. In nucleotides, the CDR3 is TGCGCCAGCAGCTTGGTTACTTCGAACACCGGGGAGCTGTTTTTT. Amino acid sequence: CASSLVTSNTGELFF.

The chain links TRBV7-3 to TRBJ2-3; 10 nucleotides agree with TRBD2. CDR1 SGHTA and CDR2 FQGTGA come from the germline V gene. J was trimmed by 3 bases and V by 6 bases; bases with no gene match: 3. The CDR3 sequence is 14 residues long. The CDR3 is CASRFSGGTDTQYF. CDR3 in DNA: TGTGCCAGCAGGTTTAGCGGGGGGACAGATACGCAGTATTTT.

The chain links TRBV12-3 or TRBV12-4 to TRBJ1-6; D unresolved. The CDR3 loop spans 14 amino acids. V shed 4 bases and J shed 8 bases, with 12 bases lying between them. The CDR3 coding sequence is TGTGCCAGCAGTTCCCAGTTGGACTATTCACCCCTCCACTTT. Its protein product is CASSSQLDYSPLHF.

This clonotype came up a few times. The chain combines TRBV4-2 with TRBJ2-2, with 7 bases lining up with TRBD2. V lost 4 bases to trimming and J lost 1 base; unmatched junction nucleotides: 9. This CDR3 spans 17 amino acids. The germline CDR1 and CDR2 sequences are LGHNA and YNFKEQ. CDR3 loop: CASSLESGGGNTGELFF. The DNA for the CDR3 is TGTGCCAGCAGCCTCGAAAGCGGCGGGGGGAACACCGGGGAGCTGTTTTTT.